Following are 28 T cell receptor beta chains from one sample sequenced in a study of cytomegalovirus exposure and HLA in healthy donors (dated by TCRdb to 2017 to 2019). The library was obtained by the immunoSEQ multiplex PCR assay. As stored in TCRdb, this immuneACCESS dataset retains in-frame rearrangements with V and J assigned. A fraction of the clones does not appear; measured against another copy, unresolved V genes explain less than half of the discrepancy, and the remainder lacks a known reason. This sample lists roughly 330,000 clones; roughly 90% were detected once. The top ten hold roughly 1.2% of the sample. Source material: PBMCs. Source of these receptors: a woman between 25 and 40 years old in good health and CMV-seropositive.

The DNA for the CDR3 is TGTGCCAGCAGAAGGGATGGAAACACCATATATTTT. Translating gives CASRRDGNTIYF. V and J are TRBV9 and TRBJ1-3; D is unclear. This CDR3 comprises 12 residues. CDR1 SGDLS and CDR2 YYNGEE come from the germline V gene. Trimming pared 5 bases from V and 3 bases from J, leaving 6 bases between.

This chain connects TRBV7-8 to TRBJ2-5; TRBD1 matches at 7 bases. The V gene end was trimmed by 5 bases and the J gene end by 4 bases; junction bases not matched to a gene: 10. Germline V gives CDR1 SGHVS, CDR2 FQNEAQ. There are 15 residues in the CDR3. The CDR3: CASSPTSGQVETQYF. The DNA for the CDR3 is TGTGCCAGCAGCCCCACCTCCGGACAGGTAGAGACCCAGTACTTC.

The genes are TRBV6-5 and TRBJ2-5; D is unresolved. The V end was cut by 2 bases, the J end by 6 bases, with 10 bases between. Germline V gene sequence: CDR1 MNHEY, CDR2 SVGAGI. The CDR3 is 13 amino acids. CDR3 sequence (DNA): TGTGCCAGCAGTTACGGTAGTGGGAAGACCCAGTACTTC. Translated, it gives CASSYGSGKTQYF.

Written as DNA, the CDR3 is TGTGCCAGCAGTTTATGGGCGCAGGGGCTCTTCACTGAAGCTTTCTTT. It is translated as CASSLWAQGLFTEAFF. The chain recombines TRBV27 with TRBJ1-1; TRBD1 might be the D (6 bases). V was shortened by 1 base and J by 4 bases, with 16 bases between the two germline ends. The CDR3 runs 16 residues. The germline CDR1 and CDR2 sequences are MNHEY and SMNVEV (reference sequence).

Only one count was recorded for this clone. V usage is TRBV11-3 and J usage is TRBJ2-3, with 13 bases fitting TRBD2. CDR3 length: 17 residues. CDR1 is SGHNT, CDR2 YENEEA, per germline. Losses at the gene ends were 5 bases for V and 4 bases for J; bases not matched to a gene: 9. The chain's CDR3 is CASSLRTSGSPADTQYF. The CDR3 DNA reads as TGTGCCAGCAGCCTGCGGACTAGCGGGAGCCCCGCAGATACGCAGTATTTT.

The chain joins TRBV7-7 to TRBJ2-7; 8 positions match TRBD2. The trim removed 5 bases at V and 0 bases at J, leaving 6 bases unmatched. The CDR3 consists of 15 residues. Germline loops: CDR1 SSHAT, CDR2 FNYEAQ (reference sequence). CDR3 DNA sequence: TGTGCCAGCAGCCCAGGCGGGGGGAGCTCCTACGAGCAGTACTTC. Encoded protein: CASSPGGGSSYEQYF.

This clone was recorded once. This chain links TRBV5-1 with TRBJ1-6; 7 bases match TRBD1. Germline values: CDR1 SGHRS, CDR2 YFSETQ. CDR3 length: 18 amino acids. V lost 4 bases, J lost 7 bases, and 17 bases stayed unmatched. CDR3 sequence reads: CASSRRDTTGALNSPLHF. The CDR3, as DNA: TGCGCCAGCAGCCGTCGTGACACAACAGGGGCGCTAAATTCACCCCTCCACTTT.

This clone occurred once. This chain joins TRBV5-4 and TRBJ2-5; no clear D gene. V was cut by 0 bases and J by 5 bases, with 5 bases left in between. Germline assignment: CDR1 SGHNT and CDR2 YYREEE (reference sequence). This CDR3 spans 12 amino acids. For the CDR3, the DNA is TGTGCCAGCAGCTTGGCGATGGAGACCCAGTACTTC. It is translated as CASSLAMETQYF.

As DNA, the CDR3 is TGTGCCAGCAGTCTCCTCCTTGGGGAGGGCGGTAGAAACATTCAGTACTTC. It translates to CASSLLLGEGGRNIQYF. The genes are TRBV28 and TRBJ2-4; 7 positions match TRBD2. J was trimmed by 6 bases and V by 5 bases; bases with no gene match: 16. CDR1 MDHEN and CDR2 SYDVKM come from the germline V gene. The CDR3 contains 17 residues.

The chain links TRBV7-2 to TRBJ1-5; a possible D gene is TRBD1 (6 bases). V was shortened by 1 base and J by 9 bases, with 10 bases between the two germline ends. This CDR3 region has 13 residues. In germline, CDR1 is SGHTA, CDR2 FQGNSA. CDR3 sequence: CASSLGGAPPQHF. As DNA, the CDR3 is TGTGCCAGCAGCTTAGGGGGGGCGCCGCCCCAGCATTTT. Together with reference TRBV7-2 and TRBJ1-5, the CDR3 gives the full variable domain: GAGVSQSPSNKVTEKGKDVELRCDPISGHTALYWYRQSLGQGLEFLIYFQGNSAPDKSGLPSDRFSAERTGGSVSTLTIQRTQQEDSAVYLCASSLGGAPPQHFGDGTRLSIL.

This clone was detected only once. CDR3 nucleotide sequence: TGTGCCAGCAGCCACGGGAGAGGGGGCGCGGATGGCTACACCTTC. Translation gives CASSHGRGGADGYTF. J is TRBJ1-2 and V is TRBV5-6; 7 bases map to TRBD1. The CDR3 covers 15 residues. Germline V CDR1 and CDR2: SGHDT, YYEEEE. The J segment lost 6 bases and the V segment lost 4 bases, leaving 12 bases of the junction unmatched.

V is TRBV29-1 and J is TRBJ1-2; D not certain. Trimming took 5 bases from V and 6 from J, leaving 19 bases between them. Germline V gives CDR1 SQVTM, CDR2 ANQGSEA. The CDR3 length is 14 residues. For the CDR3, the DNA is TGCAGCGTTTTAGGAGTCCGACCCGCGGATGGCTACACCTTC. This encodes CSVLGVRPADGYTF.

The chain uses TRBV5-8 and TRBJ1-2, with no clear D. The V end was cut by 4 bases, the J end by 4 bases, with 8 bases between. This CDR3 spans 12 amino acids. Germline assignment: CDR1 SGHTS and CDR2 YDEGEE. The CDR3: CASSPDGYGYTF. The CDR3 region has the DNA TGTGCCAGCAGCCCGGACGGCTATGGCTACACCTTC.

Concerning this clone: A read error may explain this, as a much larger clone is one base away. This rearrangement joins TRBV7-2 to TRBJ1-5; 7 nucleotides align to TRBD1. Germline loops: CDR1 SGHTA, CDR2 FQGNSA. Trimming took 4 bases from V and 2 from J; bases not matched to a gene: 2. The CDR3 consists of 14 residues. This CDR3 reads CASSSTGGNQPQHF. CDR3 coding DNA: TGTGCCAGCAGCTCCACAGGGGGCAATCAGCCCCAGCATTTT.

V is TRBV2 and J is TRBJ2-7; TRBD2 agrees at 15 bases. CDR1 SNHLY and CDR2 FYNNEI come from the germline V gene. Trimming cost V 5 bases and J 4 bases; bases outside gene matches: 3. CDR3 length equals 15 residues. The CDR3 is CASSSGLAGGYEQYF. Here the CDR3 DNA reads TGTGCCAGCAGTTCGGGACTAGCGGGAGGTTACGAGCAGTACTTC. Variable domain in full (rest from reference TRBV2 and TRBJ2-7): EPEVTQTPSHQVTQMGQEVILRCVPISNHLYFYWYRQILGQKVEFLVSFYNNEISEKSEIFDDQFSVERPDGSNFTLKIRSTKLEDSAMYFCASSSGLAGGYEQYFGPGTRLTVT.

This rearrangement joins TRBV18 to TRBJ2-6; no clear D gene. Trimming left V 3 bases short and J 0 bases short, with 6 bases between. From germline, CDR1 is KGHSH and CDR2 LQKENI. The length of the CDR3 is 15 residues. CDR3 in amino acids: CASSPMGSGANVLTF. CDR3 DNA: TGTGCCAGCTCACCGATGGGCTCTGGGGCCAACGTCCTGACTTTC.

The chain has TRBV29-1 and TRBJ1-2; D ambiguous. Trimming removed 4 bases at V and 3 bases at J, with 9 bases between. Germline V gene data show CDR1 as SQVTM and CDR2 as ANQGSEA. The CDR3 contains 12 residues. CDR3 residues: CSVVTADYGYTF. The CDR3 coding sequence is TGCAGCGTTGTGACGGCGGACTATGGCTACACCTTC.

This chain connects TRBV6-5 to TRBJ1-2; no clear D. CDR1 and CDR2 (germline): MNHEY, SVGAGI. CDR3 length: 13 amino acids. The V end lost 0 bases, the J end lost 6 bases, and 8 bases lay between the germline ends. The CDR3 nucleotides read TGTGCCAGCAGTTACTCTGGACGGGATGGCTACACCTTC. Encoded protein: CASSYSGRDGYTF.

V is TRBV28 and J is TRBJ2-5; TRBD2 matches at 7 bases. CDR1 and CDR2 (germline): MDHEN, SYDVKM. Trimming removed 2 bases from V and 6 bases from J; junction bases left unmatched: 3. The CDR3 has 13 residues. DNA of the CDR3: TGTGCCAGCAGTTTACAAGCGGGGAAGACCCAGTACTTC. It encodes CASSLQAGKTQYF.

V is TRBV6-4 and J is TRBJ2-3; D not certain. This CDR3 is 14 amino acids long. V shed 0 bases and J shed 4 bases, with 8 bases lying between them. Germline V gene sequence: CDR1 MRHNA, CDR2 SNTAGT. The CDR3 sequence is CASSDSAVSDTQYF. The CDR3 DNA reads as TGTGCCAGCAGTGACTCTGCGGTGTCAGATACGCAGTATTTT.

V and J are TRBV6-1 and TRBJ2-5, with D unclear. Deletions cut 3 bases from V and 3 bases from J, with 8 bases between. Germline V gene sequence: CDR1 MNHNS, CDR2 SASEGT. The CDR3 is 13 residues long. CDR3 in amino acids: CASSEYLKETQYF. The CDR3 DNA reads as TGTGCCAGCAGTGAGTACCTAAAAGAGACCCAGTACTTC.

The V call is TRBV27, the J call TRBJ2-4, with a tentative D call TRBD1 (5 bases). Trimming removed 5 bases at V and 3 bases at J, with 11 bases between. Germline V CDR1 and CDR2: MNHEY, SMNVEV (reference sequence). This CDR3 region has 14 residues. CDR3 DNA sequence: TGTGCCAGCAGTCTAAGGGGTGGCAAAAACATTCAGTACTTC. Translation: CASSLRGGKNIQYF.

This chain joins TRBV5-4 and TRBJ2-3; the match to TRBD2 covers 8 bases. J was trimmed by 6 bases and V by 1 base; bases with no gene match: 10. The CDR3 is 16 amino acids. From germline, CDR1 is SGHNT and CDR2 YYREEE (reference sequence). The CDR3 protein is CASSLMRAGGPDTQYF. The DNA for the CDR3 is TGTGCCAGCAGCTTGATGAGGGCGGGGGGACCCGATACGCAGTATTTT.

This clone occurred once. The chain carries TRBV2 and TRBJ2-2; TRBD2 agrees at 14 bases. Germline V gene sequence: CDR1 SNHLY, CDR2 FYNNEI. The CDR3 is made up of 17 amino acids. The trim removed 4 bases at V and 5 bases at J, leaving 6 bases unmatched. The CDR3 loop is CASSVGLAGVGTGELFF. The CDR3 DNA reads TGTGCCAGCAGTGTGGGACTAGCGGGGGTGGGGACCGGGGAGCTGTTTTTT.

This sequence joins TRBV9 and TRBJ2-7, with 7 bases identical to TRBD1. Germline V gives CDR1 SGDLS, CDR2 YYNGEE. V lost 1 base to trimming and J lost 0 bases; unmatched junction nucleotides: 7. The CDR3 runs to 16 residues. CDR3 nucleotide sequence: TGTGCCAGCAGCGTAAGGGACAGCTTACTCTCCTACGAGCAGTACTTC. It encodes CASSVRDSLLSYEQYF.

The rearrangement joins TRBV7-2 to TRBJ2-1, with D unclear. Germline values: CDR1 SGHTA, CDR2 FQGNSA. The CDR3 has 14 residues. V was trimmed by 7 bases and J by 0 bases, leaving 10 bases between them. CDR3 DNA sequence: TGTGCCAGCACTTTAAGCAGCTCCTACAATGAGCAGTTCTTC. Translation: CASTLSSSYNEQFF.

The rearrangement joins TRBV4-3 to TRBJ2-7; TRBD1 might be the D (5 bases). V shed 0 bases and J shed 2 bases, with 11 bases lying between them. The CDR3 totals 15 residues. Per the germline V gene, CDR1 is LGHNA and CDR2 is YSLEER. The CDR3 loop is CASSQERQSAYEQYF. The CDR3 DNA reads TGCGCCAGCAGCCAAGAGCGACAGAGCGCCTACGAGCAGTACTTC.

This chain joins TRBV5-4 and TRBJ2-1; no clear D. The CDR3 totals 16 residues. V was clipped by 0 bases and J by 0 bases, with 10 bases between them. Germline V gene sequence: CDR1 SGHNT, CDR2 YYREEE (reference sequence). The CDR3 region has the DNA TGTGCCAGCAGCTTGGTTAGGTCTAGCTCCTACAATGAGCAGTTCTTC. Its protein is CASSLVRSSSYNEQFF. Based on the CDR3 plus reference TRBV5-4 and TRBJ2-1, the full variable domain is ETGVTQSPTHLIKTRGQQVTLRCSSQSGHNTVSWYQQALGQGPQFIFQYYREEENGRGNFPPRFSGLQFPNYSSELNVNALELDDSALYLCASSLVRSSSYNEQFFGPGTRLTVL.